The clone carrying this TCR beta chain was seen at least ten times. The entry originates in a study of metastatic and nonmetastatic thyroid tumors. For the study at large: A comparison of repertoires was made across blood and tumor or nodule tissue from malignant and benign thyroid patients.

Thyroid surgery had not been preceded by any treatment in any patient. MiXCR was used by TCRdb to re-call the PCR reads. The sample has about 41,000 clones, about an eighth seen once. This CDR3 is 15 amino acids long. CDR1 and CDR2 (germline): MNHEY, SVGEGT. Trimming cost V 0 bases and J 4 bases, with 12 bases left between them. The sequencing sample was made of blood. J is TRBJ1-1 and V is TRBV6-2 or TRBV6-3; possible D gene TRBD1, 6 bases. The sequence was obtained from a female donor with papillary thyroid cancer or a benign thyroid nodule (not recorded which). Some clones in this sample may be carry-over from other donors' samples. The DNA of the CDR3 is TGTGCCAGCAGTTACTCGACAGGCTATAGCACTGAAGCTTTCTTT. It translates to CASSYSTGYSTEAFF.